In its sample, the clone carrying this T cell receptor (beta chain) was seen once. The antigen remains undetermined. This sample is part of a study of Ad26.COV2.S vaccination and SARS-CoV-2 variants. In the study overall: Donor got 5x10^10 or 1x10^11 viral particles of Ad26.COV2.S.

The CDR3 sequence is 14 residues long. The ends lost 3 bases at V and 4 bases at J; junction bases unmatched: 2. The germline V gene has CDR1 DFQATT and CDR2 SNEGSKA (reference sequence). The treatment here: roughly 18 received Ad26.COV2.S at low or high dose, single or two shots; several received placebo; per-sample allocation not given. At day 63 after the first vaccine or placebo injection, samples were drawn. A Boston donor was an adult aged 18-55 years. Study results and caveats: Researchers reported similar non-spike TCR breadth in vaccine and placebo recipients. An underestimation of total T cell responses may have resulted from the TCR breadth and depth analyses.

Clones were read by immunoSEQ multiplex PCR, and TCRdb kept only the in-frame ones, dropping some. The sample yields 300,000 to 400,000 clones, around 83% seen once. The material sequenced was peripheral blood, taken in a trial of Ad26.COV2.S vaccine versus placebo. This sequence joins TRBV20-1 and TRBJ2-2; TRBD2 aligns across 10 bases. The sequence was obtained from a person aged 18-65 years who received the Ad26.COV2.S COVID-19 vaccine or a placebo. CDR3 DNA: TGCAGTGCTAGTACTAGCGGGGCCACCGGGGAGCTGTTTTTT. Its protein is CSASTSGATGELFF.